This TCR beta chain is from a study of cytomegalovirus exposure and HLA in healthy donors. The PCR was carried out with 60 Vbeta primers and 13 Jbeta primers. The table came from immunoSEQ multiplex PCR; TCRdb's copy has only in-frame clones and leaves some out. Of around 150,000 clones in the sample, 87% were seen once. Deletions cut 4 bases from V and 2 bases from J, with 15 bases between. Germline CDR1 SGHAT, CDR2 FQNNGV. This CDR3 comprises 15 residues. The receptor's source is a woman aged 30 to 39 in good health and CMV-seronegative. The sequenced sample was PBMCs. The rearrangement links TRBV11-2 to TRBJ2-7; perhaps TRBD2 as D (5 bases). The chain's CDR3 is CASSSLAPPAYEQYF. The CDR3 coding sequence is TGTGCCAGCAGCTCCCTAGCCCCGCCGGCCTACGAGCAGTACTTC.